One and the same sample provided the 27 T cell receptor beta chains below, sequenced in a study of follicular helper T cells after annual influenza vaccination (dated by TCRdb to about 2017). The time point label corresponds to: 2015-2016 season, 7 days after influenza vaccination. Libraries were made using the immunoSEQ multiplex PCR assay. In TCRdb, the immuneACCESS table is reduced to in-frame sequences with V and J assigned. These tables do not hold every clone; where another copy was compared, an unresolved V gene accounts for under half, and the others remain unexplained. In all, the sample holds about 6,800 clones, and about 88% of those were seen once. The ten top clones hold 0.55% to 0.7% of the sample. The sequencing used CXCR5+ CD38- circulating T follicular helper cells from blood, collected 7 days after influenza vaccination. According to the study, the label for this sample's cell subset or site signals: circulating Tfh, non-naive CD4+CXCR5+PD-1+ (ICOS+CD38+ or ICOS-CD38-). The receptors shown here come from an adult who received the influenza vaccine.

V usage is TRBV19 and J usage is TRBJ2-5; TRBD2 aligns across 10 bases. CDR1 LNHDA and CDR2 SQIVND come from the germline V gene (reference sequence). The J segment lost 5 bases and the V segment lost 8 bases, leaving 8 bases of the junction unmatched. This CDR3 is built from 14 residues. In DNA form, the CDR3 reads TGTGCCAGTGGGAGCGGGAGGGGTCGGGAGACCCAGTACTTC. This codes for CASGSGRGRETQYF. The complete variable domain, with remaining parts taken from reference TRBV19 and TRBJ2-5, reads DGGITQSPKYLFRKEGQNVTLSCEQNLNHDAMYWYRQDPGQGLRLIYYSQIVNDFQKGDIAEGYSVSREKKESFPLTVTSAQKNPTAFYLCASGSGRGRETQYFGPGTRLLVL.

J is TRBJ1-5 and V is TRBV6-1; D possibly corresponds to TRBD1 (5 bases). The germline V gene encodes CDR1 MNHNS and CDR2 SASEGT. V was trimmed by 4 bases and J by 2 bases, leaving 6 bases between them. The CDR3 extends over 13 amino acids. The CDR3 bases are TGTGCCAGCAGTGCGACAGGCAATCAGCCCCAGCATTTT. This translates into CASSATGNQPQHF.

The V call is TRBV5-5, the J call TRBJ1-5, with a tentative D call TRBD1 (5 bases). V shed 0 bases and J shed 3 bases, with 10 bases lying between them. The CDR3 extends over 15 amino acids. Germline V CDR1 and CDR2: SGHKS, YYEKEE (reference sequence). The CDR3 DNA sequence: TGTGCCAGCAGCTTGGAGCAGGGCAACAATCAGCCCCAGCATTTT. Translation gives CASSLEQGNNQPQHF.

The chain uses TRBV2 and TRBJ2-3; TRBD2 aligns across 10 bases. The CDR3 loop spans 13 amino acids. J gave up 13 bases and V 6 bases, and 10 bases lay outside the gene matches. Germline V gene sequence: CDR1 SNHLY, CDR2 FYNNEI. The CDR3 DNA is TGTGCCAGCAGCAAGGCCGGGACTAGCGCCGAGTATTTT. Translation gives CASSKAGTSAEYF.

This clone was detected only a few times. CDR3 loop: CASKSGWGNTGELFF. The CDR3 coding sequence is TGTGCCAGTAAATCGGGGTGGGGGAACACCGGGGAGCTGTTTTTT. V gene TRBV19 combines with J gene TRBJ2-2; the D gene is possibly TRBD2 (5 bases). The V gene's germline CDR1 is LNHDA and CDR2 SQIVND (reference sequence). V lost 7 bases, J lost 1 base, and 13 bases lay in between. The CDR3 runs to 15 residues. Filled out from reference TRBV19 and TRBJ2-2, the complete variable domain reads DGGITQSPKYLFRKEGQNVTLSCEQNLNHDAMYWYRQDPGQGLRLIYYSQIVNDFQKGDIAEGYSVSREKKESFPLTVTSAQKNPTAFYLCASKSGWGNTGELFFGEGSRLTVL.

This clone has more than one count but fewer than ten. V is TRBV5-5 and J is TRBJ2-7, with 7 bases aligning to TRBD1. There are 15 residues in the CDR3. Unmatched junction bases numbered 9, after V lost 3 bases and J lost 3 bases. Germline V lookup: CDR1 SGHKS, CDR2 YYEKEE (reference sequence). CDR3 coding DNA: TGTGCCAGCAGCTCGCGACAGGGATGGGGCTACGAGCAGTACTTC. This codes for CASSSRQGWGYEQYF.

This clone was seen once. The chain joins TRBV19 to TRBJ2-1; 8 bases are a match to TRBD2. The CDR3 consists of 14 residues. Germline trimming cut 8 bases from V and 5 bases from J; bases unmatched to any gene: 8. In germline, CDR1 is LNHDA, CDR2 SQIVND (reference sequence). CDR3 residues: CASVDHGRDNEQFF. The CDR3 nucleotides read TGTGCCAGTGTTGATCACGGGAGGGACAATGAGCAGTTCTTC. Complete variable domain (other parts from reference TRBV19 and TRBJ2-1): DGGITQSPKYLFRKEGQNVTLSCEQNLNHDAMYWYRQDPGQGLRLIYYSQIVNDFQKGDIAEGYSVSREKKESFPLTVTSAQKNPTAFYLCASVDHGRDNEQFFGPGTRLTVL.

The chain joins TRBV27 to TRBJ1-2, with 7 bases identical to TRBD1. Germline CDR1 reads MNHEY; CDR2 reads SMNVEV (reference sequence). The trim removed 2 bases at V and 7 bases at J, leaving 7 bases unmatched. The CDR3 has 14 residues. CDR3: CASSLRAGGGGYTF. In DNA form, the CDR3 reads TGTGCCAGCAGTTTAAGGGCAGGGGGTGGTGGCTACACCTTC.

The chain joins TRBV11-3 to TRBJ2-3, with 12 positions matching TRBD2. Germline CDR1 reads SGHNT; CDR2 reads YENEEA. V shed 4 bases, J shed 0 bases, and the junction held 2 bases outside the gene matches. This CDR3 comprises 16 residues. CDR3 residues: CASSSGTSGSTDTQYF. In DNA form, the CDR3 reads TGTGCCAGCAGCTCCGGGACTAGCGGGAGCACAGATACGCAGTATTTT.

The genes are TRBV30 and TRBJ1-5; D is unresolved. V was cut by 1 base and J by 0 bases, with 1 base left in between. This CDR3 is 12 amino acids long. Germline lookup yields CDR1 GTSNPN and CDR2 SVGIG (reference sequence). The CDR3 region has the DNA TGTGCCTGGAGTGATAGCAATCAGCCCCAGCATTTT. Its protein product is CAWSDSNQPQHF.

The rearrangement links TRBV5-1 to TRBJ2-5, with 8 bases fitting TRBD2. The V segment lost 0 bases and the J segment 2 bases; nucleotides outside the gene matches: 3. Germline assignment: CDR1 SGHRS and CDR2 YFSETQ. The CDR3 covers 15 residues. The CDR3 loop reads CASSLAVAGQETQYF. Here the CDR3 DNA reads TGCGCCAGCAGCTTGGCCGTAGCGGGACAAGAGACCCAGTACTTC.

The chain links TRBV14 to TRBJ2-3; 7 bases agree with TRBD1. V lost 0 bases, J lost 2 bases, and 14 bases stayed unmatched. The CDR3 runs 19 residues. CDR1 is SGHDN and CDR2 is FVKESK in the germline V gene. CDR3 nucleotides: TGTGCCAGCAGCCAAGATTTTTACAGGGGCTCAGCGTTCACAGATACGCAGTATTTT. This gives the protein CASSQDFYRGSAFTDTQYF.

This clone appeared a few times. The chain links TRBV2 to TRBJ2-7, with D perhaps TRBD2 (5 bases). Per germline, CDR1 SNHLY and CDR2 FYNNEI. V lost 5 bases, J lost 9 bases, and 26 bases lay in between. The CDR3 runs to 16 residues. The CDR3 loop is CASSNRSPWTGSGQYF. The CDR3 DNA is TGTGCCAGCAGTAACCGCTCCCCTTGGACGGGGTCAGGGCAGTACTTC.

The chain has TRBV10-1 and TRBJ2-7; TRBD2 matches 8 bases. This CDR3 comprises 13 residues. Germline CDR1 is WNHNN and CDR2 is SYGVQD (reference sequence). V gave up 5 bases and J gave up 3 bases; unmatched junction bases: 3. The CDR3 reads CASSRTSGYEQYF. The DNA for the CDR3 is TGCGCCAGCAGTAGAACTAGCGGCTACGAGCAGTACTTC.

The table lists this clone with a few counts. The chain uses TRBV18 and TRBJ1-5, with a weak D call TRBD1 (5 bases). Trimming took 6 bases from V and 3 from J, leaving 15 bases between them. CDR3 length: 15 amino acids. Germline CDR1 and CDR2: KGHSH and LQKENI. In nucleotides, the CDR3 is TGTGCCAGCTCCCCGGGGCGGGGACCCAATCAGCCCCAGCATTTT. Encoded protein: CASSPGRGPNQPQHF.

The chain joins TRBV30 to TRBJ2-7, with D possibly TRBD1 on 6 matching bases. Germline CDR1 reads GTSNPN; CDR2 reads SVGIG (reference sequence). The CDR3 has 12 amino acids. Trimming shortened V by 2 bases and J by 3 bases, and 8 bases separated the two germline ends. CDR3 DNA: TGTGCCTGGAGTAACAGGGACTACGAGCAGTACTTC. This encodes CAWSNRDYEQYF.

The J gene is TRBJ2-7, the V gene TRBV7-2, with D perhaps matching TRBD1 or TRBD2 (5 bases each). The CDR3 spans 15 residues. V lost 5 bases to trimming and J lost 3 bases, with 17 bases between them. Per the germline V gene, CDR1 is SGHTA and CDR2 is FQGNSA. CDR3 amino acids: CASSPRTAGGYEQYF. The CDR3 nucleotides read TGTGCCAGCAGCCCACGGACGGCTGGGGGCTACGAGCAGTACTTC.

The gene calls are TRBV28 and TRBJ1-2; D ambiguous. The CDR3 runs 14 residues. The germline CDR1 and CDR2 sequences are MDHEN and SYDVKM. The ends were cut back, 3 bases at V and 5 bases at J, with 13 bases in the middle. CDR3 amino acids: CASSFHRASYGYTF. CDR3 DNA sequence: TGTGCCAGCAGTTTTCACCGGGCATCGTATGGCTACACCTTC.

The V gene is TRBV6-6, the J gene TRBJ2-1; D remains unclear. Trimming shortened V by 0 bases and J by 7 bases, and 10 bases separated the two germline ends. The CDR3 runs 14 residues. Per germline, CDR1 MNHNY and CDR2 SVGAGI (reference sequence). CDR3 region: CASSYSPGKNEQFF. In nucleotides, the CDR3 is TGTGCCAGCAGTTACTCTCCTGGAAAAAATGAGCAGTTCTTC.

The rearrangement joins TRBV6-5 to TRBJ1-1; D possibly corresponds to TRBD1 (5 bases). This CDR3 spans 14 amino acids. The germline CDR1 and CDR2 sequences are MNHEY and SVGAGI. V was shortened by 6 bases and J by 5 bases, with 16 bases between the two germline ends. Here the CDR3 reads CASSPQGGGTEAFF. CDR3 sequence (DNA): TGTGCCAGCAGCCCCCAGGGTGGGGGGACTGAAGCTTTCTTT.

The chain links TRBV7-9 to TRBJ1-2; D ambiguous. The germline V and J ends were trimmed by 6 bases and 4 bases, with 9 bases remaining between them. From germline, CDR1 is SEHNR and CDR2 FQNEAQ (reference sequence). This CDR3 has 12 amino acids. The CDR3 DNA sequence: TGTGCCAGCAGTCAAGACGGCTATGGCTACACCTTC. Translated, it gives CASSQDGYGYTF.

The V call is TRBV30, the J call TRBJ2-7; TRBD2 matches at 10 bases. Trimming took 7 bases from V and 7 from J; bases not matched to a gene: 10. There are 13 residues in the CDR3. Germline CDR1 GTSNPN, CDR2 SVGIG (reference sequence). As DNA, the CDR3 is TGTGCCTACACTAGCGGGGAGGTCTGGGAGCAGTACGTC. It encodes CAYTSGEVWEQYV.

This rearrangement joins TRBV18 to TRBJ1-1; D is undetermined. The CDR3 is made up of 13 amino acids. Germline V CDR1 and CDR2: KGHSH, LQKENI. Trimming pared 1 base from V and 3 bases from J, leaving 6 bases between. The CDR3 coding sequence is TGTGCCAGCTCACCACGCGTGGACACTGAAGCTTTCTTT. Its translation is CASSPRVDTEAFF.

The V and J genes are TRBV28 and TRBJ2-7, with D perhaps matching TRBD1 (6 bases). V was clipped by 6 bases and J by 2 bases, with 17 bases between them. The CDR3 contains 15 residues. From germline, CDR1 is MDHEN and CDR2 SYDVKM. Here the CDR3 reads CASRVGAGDPYEQYF. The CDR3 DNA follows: TGTGCCAGCAGGGTAGGAGCAGGGGATCCCTACGAGCAGTACTTC.

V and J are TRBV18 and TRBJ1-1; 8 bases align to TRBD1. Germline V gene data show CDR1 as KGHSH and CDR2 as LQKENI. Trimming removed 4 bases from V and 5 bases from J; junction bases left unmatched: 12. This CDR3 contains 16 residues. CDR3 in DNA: TGTGCCAGCTCACGGCTGCAACAGGGGGTAGGAACTGAAGCTTTCTTT. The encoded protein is CASSRLQQGVGTEAFF.

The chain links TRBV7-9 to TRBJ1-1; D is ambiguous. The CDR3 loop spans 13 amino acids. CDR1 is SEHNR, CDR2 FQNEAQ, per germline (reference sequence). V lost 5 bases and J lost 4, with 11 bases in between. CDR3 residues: CASSPRVGTEAFF. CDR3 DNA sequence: TGTGCCAGCAGCCCGCGAGTAGGCACTGAAGCTTTCTTT.

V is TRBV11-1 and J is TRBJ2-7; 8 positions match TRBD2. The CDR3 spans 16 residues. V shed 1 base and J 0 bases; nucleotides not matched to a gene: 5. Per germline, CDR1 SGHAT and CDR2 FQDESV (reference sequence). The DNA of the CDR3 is TGTGCCAGCAGCTTAGGAGCGGGAGTCAACTCCTACGAGCAGTACTTC. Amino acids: CASSLGAGVNSYEQYF.